Below, one T cell receptor beta chain is given with its context. The data were obtained in a study of blood T cell repertoires in COVID-19. Overall study: T cells, B-cell-depleted T cells, or PBMCs supplied cDNA or gDNA.

With 4 bases clipped from V and 3 bases from J, the junction kept 2 bases outside the gene matches. The CDR3 runs to 14 residues. The germline V gene encodes CDR1 MNHEY and CDR2 SMNVEV (reference sequence). Per the original data handling: Counts of nucleated cells, estimated from reference gene primer amplification, were obtained. Assay used: immunoSEQ multiplex PCR; TCRdb lists only in-frame clones, some missing. The DNA was the basis for D and trimming; V, J and clone size are from that table. The sample lists some 21,000 clones, roughly 84% seen once, with 3.2% in the top ten. The chain joins TRBV27 to TRBJ2-7, with TRBD2 identical over 11 bases. The sequence derives from a man in his forties with acute or convalescent COVID-19. Material for sequencing was peripheral blood. The CDR3 coding sequence is TGTGCCAGCAGTTGGGGGACTAGCGGCTACGAGCAGTACTTC. Translating it yields CASSWGTSGYEQYF.